This TCR beta chain came from a study of blood T cell repertoires in COVID-19. This CDR3 spans 15 amino acids. V lost 4 bases to trimming and J lost 3 bases, with 16 bases between them. Per the germline V gene, CDR1 is LGHDT and CDR2 is YNNKEL (reference sequence). Using immunoSEQ multiplex PCR, the repertoire was profiled, and TCRdb retains in-frame clones only, with some absent. Among some 390,000 clones listed, around 87% were seen once. Sequencing was done on a sample of PBMCs or T cells enriched from blood (not recorded which). The chain links TRBV3-1 (or the pseudogene TRBV3-2) to TRBJ2-7; D is perhaps TRBD2 (6 bases). The sequence derives from a man younger than 40 who had recovered from COVID-19. CDR3 protein: CASSRTRDSHYEQYF. The CDR3 DNA sequence: TGTGCCAGCAGCCGGACACGGGACTCTCACTACGAGCAGTACTTC.